One sample yielded the 22 T cell receptor beta chains listed below, sequenced in a study of T cells after yellow fever vaccination. TCRdb independently ran MiXCR on the 5' RACE reads; one entry per CDR3 protein. The table lists 300,000 to 350,000 distinct CDR3 sequences, approximately 3.9% of them singletons, with 20% to 30% in the top ten. The starting material was PBMCs, obtained 5 days after the yellow fever booster vaccination. The source of these receptors is a young man who received the YFV17D yellow fever vaccine.

The rearrangement uses TRBV28 and TRBJ2-2; 9 bases match TRBD1. Germline V gene data show CDR1 as MDHEN and CDR2 as SYDVKM. CDR3 size: 16 residues. The junction had 4 bases not matched to a gene; V was cut back by 4 bases and J by 1 base. CDR3 amino acids: CASSSTGGVNTGELFF. The CDR3 DNA sequence: TGTGCCAGCAGTTCAACAGGGGGCGTGAACACCGGGGAGCTGTTTTTT.

The gene calls are TRBV20-1 and TRBJ2-2; 10 nucleotides align to TRBD1. The V gene end was trimmed by 5 bases and the J gene end by 7 bases; junction bases not matched to a gene: 7. The length of the CDR3 is 14 residues. CDR1 is DFQATT and CDR2 is SNEGSKA in the germline V gene (reference sequence). As DNA, the CDR3 is TGCAGTGCTCGCGGACAGGGGGTCGGCGGGGAGCTGTTTTTT. Amino acid sequence: CSARGQGVGGELFF.

The chain carries TRBV20-1 and TRBJ2-1; 10 positions match TRBD2. The CDR3 is made up of 18 amino acids. With V trimmed by 3 bases and J by 1 base, 12 bases remained unmatched. Germline loops: CDR1 DFQATT, CDR2 SNEGSKA (reference sequence). CDR3 in DNA: TGCAGTGCTAGTCCGCGGCCAGCGGGGGGGGGTTCCTACAATGAGCAGTTCTTC. This sequence encodes CSASPRPAGGGSYNEQFF.

This chain joins TRBV6-2 or TRBV6-3 and TRBJ1-6, with D unresolved. CDR3 length equals 13 residues. V lost 2 bases, J lost 14 bases, and 13 bases lay in between. The germline V gene encodes CDR1 MNHEY and CDR2 SVGEGT. The CDR3: CASSYEGRWALHF. The CDR3 DNA follows: TGTGCCAGCAGTTACGAAGGGCGGTGGGCCCTCCACTTT.

This rearrangement joins TRBV7-2 to TRBJ2-5; TRBD2 matches 13 bases. J gave up 7 bases and V 5 bases, and 7 bases lay outside the gene matches. This CDR3 has 15 residues. Germline assignment: CDR1 SGHTA and CDR2 FQGNSA. The CDR3 DNA reads as TGTGCCAGCAGCGTGACTAGCGGGGGGTTGGGGACCCAGTACTTC. It is translated as CASSVTSGGLGTQYF.

This chain uses TRBV30 with TRBJ2-2; no clear D gene. With 4 bases removed from V and 0 bases from J, the gap between germline ends came to 6 bases. CDR1 is GTSNPN, CDR2 SVGIG, per germline (reference sequence). This CDR3 has 13 residues. CDR3 in DNA: TGTGCCTGGAACGTAGCGAACACCGGGGAGCTGTTTTTT. Amino acids: CAWNVANTGELFF.

This clonotype has only a few counts. The V call is TRBV7-9, the J call TRBJ1-5; D is uncertain. The germline V gene encodes CDR1 SEHNR and CDR2 FQNEAQ (reference sequence). CDR3 length: 12 residues. Trimming stripped 6 bases from V and 5 bases from J, with 8 bases between. This chain's CDR3 is CASRPLDQPQHF. The CDR3 DNA reads TGTGCCAGCAGGCCCCTGGATCAGCCCCAGCATTTT. Complete variable domain (other parts from reference TRBV7-9 and TRBJ1-5): DTGVSQNPRHKITKRGQNVTFRCDPISEHNRLYWYRQTLGQGPEFLTYFQNEAQLEKSRLLSDRFSAERPKGSFSTLEIQRTEQGDSAMYLCASRPLDQPQHFGDGTRLSIL.

This clonotype came up a few times. The chain couples TRBV15 to TRBJ1-3; D call uncertain. The CDR3 is 13 amino acids. The germline V and J ends were trimmed by 5 bases and 0 bases, with 5 bases remaining between them. The V gene's germline CDR1 is LNHNV and CDR2 YYDKDF (reference sequence). The CDR3 sequence is CATSDSSGNTIYF. DNA for the CDR3: TGTGCCACCAGCGATAGCTCTGGAAACACCATATATTTT. Using reference TRBV15 and TRBJ1-3 for the parts outside the CDR3, the full variable domain is DAMVIQNPRYQVTQFGKPVTLSCSQTLNHNVMYWYQQKSSQAPKLLFHYYDKDFNNEADTPDNFQSRRPNTSFCFLDIRSPGLGDTAMYLCATSDSSGNTIYFGEGSWLTVV.

Many counts were recorded for this clonotype. This rearrangement joins TRBV11-2 to TRBJ2-2; 7 bases line up with TRBD2. The CDR3 loop spans 14 amino acids. The V and J ends lost 8 bases and 7 bases, in that order; junction bases with no gene match: 10. Germline V gene lookup returns CDR1 SGHAT and CDR2 FQNNGV. The CDR3 reads CASGNSAGVGELFF. CDR3 DNA sequence: TGTGCCAGCGGCAATAGCGCGGGGGTCGGGGAGCTGTTTTTT.

This clonotype was seen ten or more times. The chain combines TRBV20-1 with TRBJ1-3; perhaps TRBD1 as D (5 bases). V was cut by 5 bases and J by 2 bases, with 7 bases left in between. CDR1 DFQATT and CDR2 SNEGSKA come from the germline V gene (reference sequence). The CDR3 has 12 amino acids. The CDR3 sequence is CSALGPGNTIYF. The CDR3, as DNA: TGCAGTGCTCTGGGACCTGGAAACACCATATATTTT.

This clonotype came up many times. The chain uses TRBV5-1 and TRBJ2-7; TRBD1 aligns across 9 bases. Trimming at V came to 1 base and at J to 4 bases, leaving 6 bases not matched to a gene. The CDR3 is 15 residues long. The V gene's germline CDR1 is SGHRS and CDR2 YFSETQ. The CDR3 DNA follows: TGCGCCAGCAGCTTGTCTCCGGGACAGGGTTACGAGCAGTACTTC. This translates into CASSLSPGQGYEQYF.

The V gene is TRBV6-5, the J gene TRBJ2-3; no reliable D call. The V end lost 6 bases, the J end lost 3 bases, and 7 bases lay between the germline ends. The germline CDR1 and CDR2 sequences are MNHEY and SVGAGI. The CDR3 is 12 amino acids. The CDR3 nucleotides read TGTGCCAGCAGGGCACGGACAGATACGCAGTATTTT. As protein: CASRARTDTQYF.

J is TRBJ1-1 and V is TRBV20-1; D unclear. This CDR3 contains 11 residues. V lost 4 bases and J 5 bases, leaving 8 bases between the germline ends. CDR1 DFQATT and CDR2 SNEGSKA come from the germline V gene (reference sequence). Written as DNA, the CDR3 is TGCAGTGCTACCTCCGGGACTGAAGCTTTCTTT. Translating gives CSATSGTEAFF.

The V gene is TRBV21-1, the J gene TRBJ1-1. TRBV21-1 is reported as a pseudogene. CDR3 length equals 13 residues. Here the CDR3 DNA reads TGTGCCAGCGGCCCTCAATCGGGCACTGAAGCTTTCTTT. The encoded protein is CASGPQSGTEAFF.

This clonotype has at least ten counts. DNA for the CDR3: TGCAGTGCTAGAGATACTAGCGGGGGGAGGGAGACCCAGTACTTC. It is translated as CSARDTSGGRETQYF. This chain links TRBV20-1 with TRBJ2-5; 12 bases are a match to TRBD2. CDR3 length: 15 residues. V was pared by 0 bases and J by 5 bases, with 4 bases of the junction left unmatched. CDR1 DFQATT and CDR2 SNEGSKA come from the germline V gene (reference sequence).

V is TRBV29-1 and J is TRBJ1-2; 7 positions agree with TRBD1. V trimming: 7 bases; J trimming: 8 bases; junction bases outside the gene matches: 25. Looked up from germline, CDR1 is SQVTM and CDR2 is ANQGSEA. CDR3 size: 17 residues. The CDR3 is CSAPSLAPGGVLWGYTF. The DNA of the CDR3 is TGCAGCGCTCCCTCCCTCGCCCCAGGGGGAGTCCTGTGGGGCTACACCTTC.

This clonotype was recorded a few times. J is TRBJ2-3 and V is TRBV7-2; D is unclear. The CDR3 is 16 amino acids. V lost 5 bases and J lost 1, with 16 bases in between. Germline CDR1 and CDR2: SGHTA and FQGNSA. For the CDR3, the DNA is TGTGCCAGCAGCGCGATTGGTTTTAGGGGCACAGATACGCAGTATTTT. It translates to CASSAIGFRGTDTQYF.

This clonotype was seen ten or more times. V and J are TRBV12-3 or TRBV12-4 and TRBJ2-5, with D possibly being TRBD1 (6 bases). V was shortened by 7 bases and J by 2 bases, with 14 bases between the two germline ends. The CDR3 has 14 amino acids. DNA for the CDR3: TGTGCCAGCAACCGCGAGGGGGAACAAGAGACCCAGTACTTC. This gives the protein CASNREGEQETQYF.

This clonotype came up many times. J is TRBJ2-3 and V is TRBV7-9, with 11 bases identical to TRBD2. This CDR3 contains 17 residues. Germline CDR1 reads SEHNR; CDR2 reads FQNEAQ (reference sequence). The ends lost 3 bases at V and 0 bases at J; junction bases unmatched: 5. CDR3 coding DNA: TGTGCCAGCAGCTTCACCCGACTAGCGGGAAGCACAGATACGCAGTATTTT. It specifies CASSFTRLAGSTDTQYF. Full variable domain (remainder filled in from reference TRBV7-9 and TRBJ2-3): DTGVSQNPRHKITKRGQNVTFRCDPISEHNRLYWYRQTLGQGPEFLTYFQNEAQLEKSRLLSDRFSAERPKGSFSTLEIQRTEQGDSAMYLCASSFTRLAGSTDTQYFGPGTRLTVL.

This clonotype was detected only a few times. The chain uses TRBV2 and TRBJ2-6; possibly TRBD1 for D (5 bases). The CDR3 is made up of 16 amino acids. Germline assignment: CDR1 SNHLY and CDR2 FYNNEI. Trimming took 8 bases from V and 1 from J, leaving 15 bases between them. Here the CDR3 DNA reads TGTGCCAGCTGGCGAGATAGGGGATCTGGGGCCAACGTCCTGACTTTC. Protein sequence: CASWRDRGSGANVLTF.

This chain connects TRBV5-4 to TRBJ1-2; D not resolved. The CDR3 runs to 13 residues. CDR1 is SGHNT, CDR2 YYREEE, per germline (reference sequence). The V end lost 5 bases, the J end lost 8 bases, and 16 bases lay between the germline ends. CDR3 protein: CASRSVGPNGYTF. DNA for the CDR3: TGTGCCAGCAGATCGGTTGGCCCAAACGGCTACACCTTC.

This clonotype was found many times. The rearrangement links TRBV11-2 to TRBJ1-2; no clear D. Germline assignment: CDR1 SGHAT and CDR2 FQNNGV. The V gene lost 0 bases and the J gene lost 9 bases, with 11 bases spanning the gap. The CDR3 consists of 13 residues. CDR3: CASSLEEDGRYTF. CDR3 nucleotides: TGTGCCAGCAGCTTAGAAGAAGACGGCCGCTACACCTTC.